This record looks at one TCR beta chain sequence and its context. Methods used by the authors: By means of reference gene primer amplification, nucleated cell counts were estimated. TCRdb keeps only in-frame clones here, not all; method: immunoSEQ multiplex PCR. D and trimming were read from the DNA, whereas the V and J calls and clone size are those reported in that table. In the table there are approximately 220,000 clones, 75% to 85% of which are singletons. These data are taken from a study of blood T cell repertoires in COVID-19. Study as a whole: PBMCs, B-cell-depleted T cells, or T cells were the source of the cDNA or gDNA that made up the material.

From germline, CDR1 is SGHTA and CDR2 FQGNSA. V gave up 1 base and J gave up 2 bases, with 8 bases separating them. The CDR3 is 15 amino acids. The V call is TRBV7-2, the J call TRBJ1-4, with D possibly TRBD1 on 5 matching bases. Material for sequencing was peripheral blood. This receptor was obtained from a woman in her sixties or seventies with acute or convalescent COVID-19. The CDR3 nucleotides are TGTGCCAGCAGCTTAGGCGGGGGGACTAATGAAAAACTGTTTTTT. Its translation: CASSLGGGTNEKLFF.